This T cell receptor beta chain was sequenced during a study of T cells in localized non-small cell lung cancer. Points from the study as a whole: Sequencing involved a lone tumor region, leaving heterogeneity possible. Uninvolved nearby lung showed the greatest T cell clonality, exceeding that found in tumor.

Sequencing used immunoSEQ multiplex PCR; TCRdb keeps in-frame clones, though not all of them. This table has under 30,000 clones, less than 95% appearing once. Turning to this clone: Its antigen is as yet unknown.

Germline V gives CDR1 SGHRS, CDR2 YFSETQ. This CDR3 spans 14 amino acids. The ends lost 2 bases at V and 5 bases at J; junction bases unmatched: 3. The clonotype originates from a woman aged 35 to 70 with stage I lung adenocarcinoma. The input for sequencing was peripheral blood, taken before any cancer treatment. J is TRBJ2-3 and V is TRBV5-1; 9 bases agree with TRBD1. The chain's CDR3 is CASSLTGGIDTQYF. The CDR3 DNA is TGCGCCAGCAGCTTAACAGGGGGCATAGATACGCAGTATTTT.